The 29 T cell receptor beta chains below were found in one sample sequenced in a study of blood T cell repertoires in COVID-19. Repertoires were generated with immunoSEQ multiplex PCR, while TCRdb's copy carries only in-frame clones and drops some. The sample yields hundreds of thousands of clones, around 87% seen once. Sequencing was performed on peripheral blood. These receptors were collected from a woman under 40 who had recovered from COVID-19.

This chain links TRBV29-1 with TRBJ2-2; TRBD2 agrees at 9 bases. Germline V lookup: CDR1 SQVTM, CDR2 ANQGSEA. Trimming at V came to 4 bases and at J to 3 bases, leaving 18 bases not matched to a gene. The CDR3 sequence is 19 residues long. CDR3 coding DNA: TGCAGCGTTGTGTGGGCTTTGGCGGGAGGGCCTTATTACACCGGGGAGCTGTTTTTT. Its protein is CSVVWALAGGPYYTGELFF.

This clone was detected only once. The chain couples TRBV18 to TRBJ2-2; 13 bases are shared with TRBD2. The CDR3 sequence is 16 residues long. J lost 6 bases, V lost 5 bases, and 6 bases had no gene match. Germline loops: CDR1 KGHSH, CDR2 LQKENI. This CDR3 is CASSTRTSGSSGELFF. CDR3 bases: TGTGCCAGCTCAACCCGGACTAGCGGGAGTTCCGGGGAGCTGTTTTTT.

The CDR3 protein is CASSMGDRSTGELFF. DNA for the CDR3: TGTGCCAGTAGTATGGGCGACAGAAGCACCGGGGAGCTGTTTTTT. The V gene is TRBV19, the J gene TRBJ2-2; weak D call: TRBD1 (5 bases). Germline CDR1 LNHDA, CDR2 SQIVND (reference sequence). The CDR3 is made up of 15 amino acids. V was cut by 3 bases and J by 4 bases, with 12 bases left in between.

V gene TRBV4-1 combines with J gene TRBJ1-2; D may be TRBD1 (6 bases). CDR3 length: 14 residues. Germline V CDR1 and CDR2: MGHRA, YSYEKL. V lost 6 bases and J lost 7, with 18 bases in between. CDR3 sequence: CASRRTGIVGGYTF. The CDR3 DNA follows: TGCGCCAGCAGGCGAACAGGGATTGTGGGTGGCTACACCTTC.

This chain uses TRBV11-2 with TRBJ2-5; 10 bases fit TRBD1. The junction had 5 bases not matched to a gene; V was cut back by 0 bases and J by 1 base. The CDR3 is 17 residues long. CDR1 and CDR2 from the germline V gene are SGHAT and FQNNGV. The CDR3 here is CASSLEWRQGAQETQYF. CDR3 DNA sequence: TGTGCCAGCAGCTTAGAGTGGAGACAGGGGGCCCAAGAGACCCAGTACTTC. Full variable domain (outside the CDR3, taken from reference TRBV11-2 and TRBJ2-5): EAGVAQSPRYKIIEKRQSVAFWCNPISGHATLYWYQQILGQGPKLLIQFQNNGVVDDSQLPKDRFSAERLKGVDSTLKIQPAKLEDSAVYLCASSLEWRQGAQETQYFGPGTRLLVL.

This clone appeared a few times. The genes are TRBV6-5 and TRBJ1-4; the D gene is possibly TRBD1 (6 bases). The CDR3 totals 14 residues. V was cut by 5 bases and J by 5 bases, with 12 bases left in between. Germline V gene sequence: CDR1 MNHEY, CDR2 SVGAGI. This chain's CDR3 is CASSKGGGNEKLFF. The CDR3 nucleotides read TGTGCCAGCAGTAAGGGAGGGGGGAATGAAAAACTGTTTTTT.

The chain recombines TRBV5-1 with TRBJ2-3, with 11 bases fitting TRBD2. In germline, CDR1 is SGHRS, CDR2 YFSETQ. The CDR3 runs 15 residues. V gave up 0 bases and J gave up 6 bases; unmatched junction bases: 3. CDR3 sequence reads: CASSLVLAGGDTQYF. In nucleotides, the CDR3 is TGCGCCAGCAGCTTGGTGCTAGCGGGAGGCGATACGCAGTATTTT.

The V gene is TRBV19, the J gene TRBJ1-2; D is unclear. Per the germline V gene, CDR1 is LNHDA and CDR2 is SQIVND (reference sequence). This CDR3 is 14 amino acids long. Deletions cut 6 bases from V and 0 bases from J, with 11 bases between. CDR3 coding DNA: TGTGCCAGTAGGCTACAGAGAACTAACTATGGCTACACCTTC. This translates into CASRLQRTNYGYTF.

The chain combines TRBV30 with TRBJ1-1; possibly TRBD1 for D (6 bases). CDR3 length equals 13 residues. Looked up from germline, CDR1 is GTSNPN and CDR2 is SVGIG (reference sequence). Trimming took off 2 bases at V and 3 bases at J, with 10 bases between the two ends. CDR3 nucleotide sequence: TGTGCCTGGAGTCTAAAGGGGGACACTGAAGCTTTCTTT. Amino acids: CAWSLKGDTEAFF.

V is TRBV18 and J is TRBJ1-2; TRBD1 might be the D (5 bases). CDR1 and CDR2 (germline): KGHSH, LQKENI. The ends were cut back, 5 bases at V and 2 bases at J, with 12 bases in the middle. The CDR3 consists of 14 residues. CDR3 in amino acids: CASSSKTDNYGYTF. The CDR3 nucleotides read TGTGCCAGCTCAAGCAAGACAGACAACTATGGCTACACCTTC. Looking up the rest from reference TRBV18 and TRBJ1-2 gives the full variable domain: NAGVMQNPRHLVRRRGQEARLRCSPMKGHSHVYWYRQLPEEGLKFMVYLQKENIIDESGMPKERFSAEFPKEGPSILRIQQVVRGDSAAYFCASSSKTDNYGYTFGSGTRLTVV.

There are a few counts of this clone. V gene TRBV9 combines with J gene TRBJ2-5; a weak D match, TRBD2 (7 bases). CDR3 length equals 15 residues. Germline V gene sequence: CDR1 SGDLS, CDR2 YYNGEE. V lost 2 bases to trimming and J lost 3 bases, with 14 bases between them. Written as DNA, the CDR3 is TGTGCCAGCAGCGTTATCGGGGGGCAGAAAGAGACCCAGTACTTC. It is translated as CASSVIGGQKETQYF.

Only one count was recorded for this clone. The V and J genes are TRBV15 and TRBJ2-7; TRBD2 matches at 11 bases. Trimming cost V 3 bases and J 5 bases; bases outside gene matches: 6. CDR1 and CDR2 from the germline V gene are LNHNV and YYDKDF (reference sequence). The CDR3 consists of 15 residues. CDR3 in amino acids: CATSSELAGEDEQYF. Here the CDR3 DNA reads TGTGCCACCAGCAGTGAACTAGCGGGAGAAGACGAGCAGTACTTC.

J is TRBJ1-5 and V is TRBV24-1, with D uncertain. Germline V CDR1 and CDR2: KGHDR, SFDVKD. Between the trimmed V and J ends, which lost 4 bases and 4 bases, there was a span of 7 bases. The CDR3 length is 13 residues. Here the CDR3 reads CATSESRNQPQHF. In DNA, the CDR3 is TGTGCCACCAGTGAGTCGAGGAATCAGCCCCAGCATTTT.

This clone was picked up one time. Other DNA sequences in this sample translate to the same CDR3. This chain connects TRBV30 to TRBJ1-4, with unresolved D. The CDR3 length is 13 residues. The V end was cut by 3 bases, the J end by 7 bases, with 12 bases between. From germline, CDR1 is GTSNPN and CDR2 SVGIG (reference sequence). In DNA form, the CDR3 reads TGTGCCTGGAGGGGGAGGGTGTCTGAAAAACTGTTTTTT. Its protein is CAWRGRVSEKLFF. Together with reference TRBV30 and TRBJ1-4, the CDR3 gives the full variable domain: SQTIHQWPATLVQPVGSPLSLECTVEGTSNPNLYWYRQAAGRGLQLLFYSVGIGQISSEVPQNLSASRPQDRQFILSSKKLLLSDSGFYLCAWRGRVSEKLFFGSGTQLSVL.

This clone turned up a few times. The CDR3 loop is CASSGGLAGYTGELFF. CDR3 bases: TGTGCCAGCAGCGGGGGACTAGCGGGATACACCGGGGAGCTGTTTTTT. The chain recombines TRBV5-5 with TRBJ2-2; 13 bases are shared with TRBD2. Germline loops: CDR1 SGHKS, CDR2 YYEKEE (reference sequence). The CDR3 covers 16 residues. Unmatched junction bases numbered 3, after V lost 4 bases and J lost 3 bases.

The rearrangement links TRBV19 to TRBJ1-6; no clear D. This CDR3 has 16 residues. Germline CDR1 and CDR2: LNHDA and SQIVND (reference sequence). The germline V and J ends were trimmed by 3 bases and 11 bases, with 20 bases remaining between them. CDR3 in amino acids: CASSIGRSEAIAPLHF. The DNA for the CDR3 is TGTGCCAGTAGTATTGGACGGTCGGAGGCAATTGCACCCCTCCACTTT.

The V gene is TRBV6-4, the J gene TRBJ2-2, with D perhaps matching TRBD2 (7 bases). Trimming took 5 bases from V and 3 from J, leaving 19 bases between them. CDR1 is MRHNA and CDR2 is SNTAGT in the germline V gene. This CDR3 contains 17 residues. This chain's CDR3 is CASSRQLGGADTGELFF. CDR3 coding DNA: TGTGCCAGCAGTCGCCAGTTGGGGGGGGCCGACACCGGGGAGCTGTTTTTT.

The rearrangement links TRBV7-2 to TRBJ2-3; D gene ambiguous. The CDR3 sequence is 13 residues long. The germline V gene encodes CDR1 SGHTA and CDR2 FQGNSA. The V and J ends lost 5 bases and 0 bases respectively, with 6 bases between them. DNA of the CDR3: TGTGCCAGCAGCGTACTAAGCACAGATACGCAGTATTTT. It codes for CASSVLSTDTQYF.

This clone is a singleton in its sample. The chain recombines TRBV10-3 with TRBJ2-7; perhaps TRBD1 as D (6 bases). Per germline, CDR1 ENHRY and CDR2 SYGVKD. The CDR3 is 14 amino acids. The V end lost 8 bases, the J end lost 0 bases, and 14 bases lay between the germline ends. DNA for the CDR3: TGTGCCATCGGGTTGACAGGCCTCTCCTACGAGCAGTACTTC. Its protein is CAIGLTGLSYEQYF.

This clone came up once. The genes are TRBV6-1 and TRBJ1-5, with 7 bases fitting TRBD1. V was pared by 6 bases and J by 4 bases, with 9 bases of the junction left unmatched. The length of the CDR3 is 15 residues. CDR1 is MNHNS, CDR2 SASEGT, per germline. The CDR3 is CASRFDRAGNQPQHF. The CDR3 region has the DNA TGTGCCAGCAGATTCGACAGGGCGGGTAATCAGCCCCAGCATTTT.

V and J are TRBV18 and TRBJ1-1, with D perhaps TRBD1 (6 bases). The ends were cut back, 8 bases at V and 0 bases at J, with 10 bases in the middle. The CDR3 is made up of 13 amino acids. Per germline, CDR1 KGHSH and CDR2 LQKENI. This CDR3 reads CASEGGVNTEAFF. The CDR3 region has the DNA TGTGCCAGCGAAGGGGGGGTGAACACTGAAGCTTTCTTT.

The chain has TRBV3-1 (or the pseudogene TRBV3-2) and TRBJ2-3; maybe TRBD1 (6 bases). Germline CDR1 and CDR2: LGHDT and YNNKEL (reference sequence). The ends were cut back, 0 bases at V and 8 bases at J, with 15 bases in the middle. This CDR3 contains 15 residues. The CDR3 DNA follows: TGTGCCAGCAGCCAAGATAGGGACACGCGAGCTACGCAGTATTTT. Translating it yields CASSQDRDTRATQYF.

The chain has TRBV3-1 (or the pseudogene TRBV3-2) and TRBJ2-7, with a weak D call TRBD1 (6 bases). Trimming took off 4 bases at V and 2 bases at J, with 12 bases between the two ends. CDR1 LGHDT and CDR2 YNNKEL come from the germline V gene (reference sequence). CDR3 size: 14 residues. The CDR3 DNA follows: TGTGCCAGCAGCCGTAGACAGGACGCCTACGAGCAGTACTTC. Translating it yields CASSRRQDAYEQYF.

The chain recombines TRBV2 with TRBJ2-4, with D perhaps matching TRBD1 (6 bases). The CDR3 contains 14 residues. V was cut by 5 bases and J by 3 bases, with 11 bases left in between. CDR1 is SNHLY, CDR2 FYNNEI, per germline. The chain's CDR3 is CASSTQGGKNIQYF. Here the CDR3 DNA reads TGTGCCAGCAGTACCCAAGGGGGCAAAAACATTCAGTACTTC.

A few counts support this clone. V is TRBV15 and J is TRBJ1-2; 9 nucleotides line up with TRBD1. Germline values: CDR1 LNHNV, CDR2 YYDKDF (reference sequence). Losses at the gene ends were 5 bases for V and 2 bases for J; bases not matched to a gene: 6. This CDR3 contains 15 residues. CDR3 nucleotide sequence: TGTGCCACCAGCCCCACAGGGGGCTGGAACTATGGCTACACCTTC. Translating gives CATSPTGGWNYGYTF.

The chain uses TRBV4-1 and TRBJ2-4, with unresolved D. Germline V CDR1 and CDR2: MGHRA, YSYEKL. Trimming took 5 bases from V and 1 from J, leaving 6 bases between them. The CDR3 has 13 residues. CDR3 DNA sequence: TGCGCCAGCAGCTCGAGGGCCAAAAACATTCAGTACTTC. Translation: CASSSRAKNIQYF.

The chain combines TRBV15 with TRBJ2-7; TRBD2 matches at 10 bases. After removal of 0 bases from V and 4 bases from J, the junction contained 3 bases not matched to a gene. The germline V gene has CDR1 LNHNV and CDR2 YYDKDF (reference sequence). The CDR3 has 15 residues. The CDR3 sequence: CATSRDTSGVYEQYF. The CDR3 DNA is TGTGCCACCAGCAGAGACACTAGCGGGGTTTACGAGCAGTACTTC.

This CDR3 is CASSGGGYSYEQYF. CDR3 sequence (DNA): TGCGCCAGCAGCGGCGGGGGGTACTCCTACGAGCAGTACTTC. The rearrangement links TRBV5-1 to TRBJ2-7; 8 bases line up with TRBD2. V lost 4 bases, J lost 0 bases, and 3 bases stayed unmatched. CDR3 length: 14 amino acids. CDR1 and CDR2 (germline): SGHRS, YFSETQ.

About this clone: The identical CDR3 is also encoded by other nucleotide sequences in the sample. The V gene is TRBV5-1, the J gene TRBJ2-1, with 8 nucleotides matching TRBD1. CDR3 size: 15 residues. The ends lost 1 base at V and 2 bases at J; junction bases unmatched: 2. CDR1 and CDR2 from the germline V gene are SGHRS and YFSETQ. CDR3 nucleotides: TGCGCCAGCAGCTTGCAGGGGGCCCCCTACAATGAGCAGTTCTTC. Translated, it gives CASSLQGAPYNEQFF.